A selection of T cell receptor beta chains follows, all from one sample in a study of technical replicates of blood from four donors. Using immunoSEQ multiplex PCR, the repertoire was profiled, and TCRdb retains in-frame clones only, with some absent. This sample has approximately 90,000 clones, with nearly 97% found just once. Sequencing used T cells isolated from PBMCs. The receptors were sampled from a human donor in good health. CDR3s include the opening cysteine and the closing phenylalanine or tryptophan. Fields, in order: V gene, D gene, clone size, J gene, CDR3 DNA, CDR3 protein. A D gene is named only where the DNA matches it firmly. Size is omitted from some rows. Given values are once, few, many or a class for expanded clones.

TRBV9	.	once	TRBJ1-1	TGTGCCAGCAGCTCCCCCCGGGGGGGTGAAGCTTTCTTT	CASSSPRGGEAFF
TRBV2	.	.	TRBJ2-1	TGTGCCACCCAGGCGCCCCCACCCTACAATGAGCAGTTCTTC	CATQAPPPYNEQFF
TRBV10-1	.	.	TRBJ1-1	TGCGCCAGCAGTTATACAGGGAACACTGAAGCTTTCTTT	CASSYTGNTEAFF
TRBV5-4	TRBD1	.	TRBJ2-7	TGTGCCAGCAGCTTCCGAGACAGGGGATGGCGAAGCGAGCAGTACTTC	CASSFRDRGWRSEQYF
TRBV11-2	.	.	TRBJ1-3	TGTGCCCTAACAATTAACGAGGCTGGAAACACCATATATTTT	CALTINEAGNTIYF
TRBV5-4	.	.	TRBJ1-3	TGTGCCAGCAGCTTTGGGGACTGGGGAAACACCATATATTTT	CASSFGDWGNTIYF
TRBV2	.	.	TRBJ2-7	TGTGCCAGCATGAGGCGCCTTCAGAAGCAGTACTTC	CASMRRLQKQYF
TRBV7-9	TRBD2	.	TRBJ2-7	TGTGCCAGCAGCTCGGGACTAGCGGGGCGCGGGGAGCAGTACTTC	CASSSGLAGRGEQYF
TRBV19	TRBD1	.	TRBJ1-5	TGTGCCATTACCGGGACAGCCGGGGGGCCCCAGCATTTT	CAITGTAGGPQHF
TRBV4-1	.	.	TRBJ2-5	TGCGCCAGCAGCCAGGAAGGGGGGGGTCCCCGGGAGGAGACCCAGTACTTC	CASSQEGGGPREETQYF
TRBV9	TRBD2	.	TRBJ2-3	TGTGCCAGCAGTTACCAGCGGGGGGACACAGATACGCAGTATTTT	CASSYQRGDTDTQYF
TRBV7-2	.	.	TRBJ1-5	TGTGCCAGCAGTCGTCAGGGAGGAAGCAATCAGCCCCAGCATTTT	CASSRQGGSNQPQHF
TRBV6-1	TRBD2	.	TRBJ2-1	TGTGCCAGCATTTCGGGACTAGCGGGTTACAATGAGCAGTTCTTC	CASISGLAGYNEQFF
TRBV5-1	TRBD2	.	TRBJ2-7	TGCGCCAGCAGCCCGAGTACTAGATCTCGGGAGGGCGAGCAGTACTTC	CASSPSTRSREGEQYF
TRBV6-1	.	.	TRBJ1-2	TGTGCCAGCAGTGAAGCCATTAACTATGGCTACACCTTC	CASSEAINYGYTF
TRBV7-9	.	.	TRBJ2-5	TGTGCCAGCAGCTCGGAGGACTATTCTCAAGAGACCCAGTACTTC	CASSSEDYSQETQYF
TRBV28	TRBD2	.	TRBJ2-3	TGTGCCAGCAGTCCCCCCGGGACTAGCGGACCCAACACAGATACGCAGTATTTT	CASSPPGTSGPNTDTQYF
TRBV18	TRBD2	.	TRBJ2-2	TGTGCCAGCTCTCCCCCGAGGCTAGCGGGAGTCGCCGGGGAGCTGTTTTTT	CASSPPRLAGVAGELFF
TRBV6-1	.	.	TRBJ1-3	TGTGCCAGCAGTCGAGGGGGCTCTGGAAACACCATATATTTT	CASSRGGSGNTIYF
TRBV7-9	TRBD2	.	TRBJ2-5	TGTGCCAGCAGCTATAGCGGGGTGGCGGAGACCCAGTACTTC	CASSYSGVAETQYF
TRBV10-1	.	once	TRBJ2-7	TGCGCCAGCAGTCAAGGCAGGGCCTACGAGCAGTACTTC	CASSQGRAYEQYF
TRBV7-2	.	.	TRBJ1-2	TGTGCCAGCAGCTTAGCGTATACAGAAGTCTATGGCTACACCTTC	CASSLAYTEVYGYTF
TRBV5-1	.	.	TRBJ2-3	TGCGCCAGCAGCTCCAGAATTAGCACAGATACGCAGTATTTT	CASSSRISTDTQYF
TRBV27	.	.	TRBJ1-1	TGTGCCAGCAGTTTAAACAGACCCGGTTGGACTGAAGCTTTCTTT	CASSLNRPGWTEAFF
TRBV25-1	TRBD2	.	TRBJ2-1	TGTGCCAGCAGTGCCCGGAGCGGGAGGGCCTACAATGAGCAGTTCTTC	CASSARSGRAYNEQFF
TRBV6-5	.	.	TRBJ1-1	TGTGCCAGCAGTTCAGGGACTCGCAGTTTCTTT	CASSSGTRSFF
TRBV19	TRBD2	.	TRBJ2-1	TGTGCCACTACGACTAGCGGGCTTCCCCTCTACAATGAGCAGTTCTTC	CATTTSGLPLYNEQFF
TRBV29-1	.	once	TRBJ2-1	TGCAGCGTTCATGGAGATGAGCAGTTCTTC	CSVHGDEQFF
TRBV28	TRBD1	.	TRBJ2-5	TGTGCCAGCAGTTCAAGGACAGGGGGTAGGAGAGAGACCCAGTACTTC	CASSSRTGGRRETQYF
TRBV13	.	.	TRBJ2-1	TGTGCCAGCAGCTTAGGAGGGGGTAGCTACAATGAGCAGTTCTTC	CASSLGGGSYNEQFF
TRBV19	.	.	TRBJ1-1	TGTGCCTCGAAAAAATGGGAACAGGGAACTGAAGCTTTCTTT	CASKKWEQGTEAFF
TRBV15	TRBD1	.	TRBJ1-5	TGTGCCACCAGCAGAGTCCGGACAGGACTCGAGGGGCCCCAGCATTTT	CATSRVRTGLEGPQHF
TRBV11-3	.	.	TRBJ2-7	TGTGCCAGCAGCCGGAGACTAGACGATTACGAGCAGTACTTC	CASSRRLDDYEQYF
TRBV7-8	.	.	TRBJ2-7	TGTGCCAGCAGCTCCAGGGCGTACTACGAGCAGTACTTC	CASSSRAYYEQYF
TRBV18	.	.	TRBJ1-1	TGTGCCAGCTCACCAACAGTACACGTCACTGAAGCTTTCTTT	CASSPTVHVTEAFF
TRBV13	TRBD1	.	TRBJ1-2	TGTGCCAGCAGCCCCCGACAGGGGCTGAACTATGGCTACACCTTC	CASSPRQGLNYGYTF
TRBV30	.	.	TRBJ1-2	TGTGCCTGGAGTGTAGATGACAGGTTTTATGGCTACACCTTC	CAWSVDDRFYGYTF
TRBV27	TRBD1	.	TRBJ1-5	TGTGCCAGCAGTCCGACAGGGAGGAATCAGCCCCAGCATTTT	CASSPTGRNQPQHF
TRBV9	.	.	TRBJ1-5	TGTGCCAGCAGCCCCGATGGAGCCCACAATCAGCCCCAGCATTTT	CASSPDGAHNQPQHF
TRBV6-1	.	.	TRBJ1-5	TGTGCCAGCAGTGAATTTGAGGACTCGGTGTCATTTCAGCCCCAGCATTTT	CASSEFEDSVSFQPQHF
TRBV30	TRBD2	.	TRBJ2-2	TGTGCCTGGAGGACCATAGCGGGGCGCACCGGGGAGCTGTTTTTT	CAWRTIAGRTGELFF
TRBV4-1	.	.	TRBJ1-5	TGCGCCAGCAGCCAAGGGGGCACCAATCAGCCCCAGCATTTT	CASSQGGTNQPQHF
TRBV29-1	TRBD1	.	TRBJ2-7	TGCAGCGTTGGGGACAGGATATACGAGCAGTACTTC	CSVGDRIYEQYF
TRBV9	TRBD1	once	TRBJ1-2	TGTGCCAGCAGCGTATCAGGGGGCGACTATGGCTACACCTTC	CASSVSGGDYGYTF
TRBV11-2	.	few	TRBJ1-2	TGTGCCAGCAGCTTAGATAGGAGGGATCGCTATGGCTACACCTTC	CASSLDRRDRYGYTF
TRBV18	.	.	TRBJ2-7	TGTGCCAGCTCACCGGGAGGGGGATACGAGCAGTACTTC	CASSPGGGYEQYF
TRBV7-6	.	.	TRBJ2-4	TGTGCCAGCAGGCAACGCCTATTC	CASRQRLF
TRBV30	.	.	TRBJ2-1	TGTGCCTGGGCCCGGGACTCCGAAGATGAGCAGTTCTTC	CAWARDSEDEQFF
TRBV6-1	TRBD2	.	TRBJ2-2	TGTGCCAGCCCTTCCCCCGGGGGGATAACCGGGGAGCTGTTTTTT	CASPSPGGITGELFF
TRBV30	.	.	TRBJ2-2	TGTGCCTGGAAACGGGTCTTGAACACCGGGGAGCTGTTTTTT	CAWKRVLNTGELFF
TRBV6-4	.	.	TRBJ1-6	TGTGCCAGCAGTGTGAGACACCACTATAATTCACCCCTCCACTTT	CASSVRHHYNSPLHF
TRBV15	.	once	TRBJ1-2	TGTGCCACCAGCAGAGCGGGGGGCGCTTTGGGCTACACCTTC	CATSRAGGALGYTF